Below are 28 T cell receptor beta chains sequenced from a single sample in a study of blood T cell repertoires in COVID-19. This table comes from immunoSEQ multiplex PCR, and its TCRdb copy is limited to in-frame clones, with some not included. This sample carries roughly 200,000 clones, 86% of them seen once, and the ten largest clones take over 3%. What was sequenced was PBMCs or T cells enriched from blood (not recorded which). These TCRs come from a woman aged 40 to 50 with acute COVID-19.

The chain links TRBV20-1 to TRBJ1-2, with 8 bases that match TRBD1. Germline V gives CDR1 DFQATT, CDR2 SNEGSKA (reference sequence). The CDR3 is made up of 11 amino acids. With 3 bases clipped from V and 8 bases from J, the junction kept 2 bases outside the gene matches. In DNA form, the CDR3 reads TGCAGTGCTAGGAACAGGGGGGGCTACACCTTC. This gives the protein CSARNRGGYTF.

There are a few counts of this clone. The rearrangement links TRBV9 to TRBJ1-3, with TRBD1 matching over 7 bases. Germline loops: CDR1 SGDLS, CDR2 YYNGEE. The V gene end was trimmed by 0 bases and the J gene end by 4 bases; junction bases not matched to a gene: 7. There are 16 residues in the CDR3. DNA of the CDR3: TGTGCCAGCAGCGTAGGACAGGGACTAGGAGGAAACACCATATATTTT. It encodes CASSVGQGLGGNTIYF.

The chain couples TRBV2 to TRBJ1-5; D is uncertain. Germline values: CDR1 SNHLY, CDR2 FYNNEI. The V gene lost 4 bases and the J gene lost 0 bases, with 7 bases spanning the gap. The CDR3 sequence is 14 residues long. In DNA, the CDR3 is TGTGCCAGCAGTGGGCCAATTAGCAATCAGCCCCAGCATTTT. Translated, it gives CASSGPISNQPQHF.

This clone has a single count. The CDR3 nucleotides are TGTGCCAGCAGACAGAACACCGGGGAGCTGTTTTTT. Its protein product is CASRQNTGELFF. This chain joins TRBV5-4 and TRBJ2-2; D not resolved. This CDR3 spans 12 amino acids. Deletions cut 5 bases from V and 1 base from J, with 3 bases between. Germline loops: CDR1 SGHNT, CDR2 YYREEE (reference sequence).

The CDR3 DNA reads as TGTGCCAGCAGCGTAGAAGCGGGGGTGAGAGATACGCAGTATTTT. It codes for CASSVEAGVRDTQYF. The chain recombines TRBV9 with TRBJ2-3, with 8 bases fitting TRBD2. With 0 bases clipped from V and 5 bases from J, the junction kept 5 bases outside the gene matches. Germline values: CDR1 SGDLS, CDR2 YYNGEE. The CDR3 is 15 amino acids.

The CDR3: CASSLYRDIKNSPLHF. The CDR3 coding sequence is TGTGCCAGCAGTCTGTACCGGGACATCAAAAATTCACCCCTCCACTTT. The gene calls are TRBV7-8 and TRBJ1-6; perhaps TRBD1 as D (6 bases). Germline CDR1 reads SGHVS; CDR2 reads FQNEAQ. The CDR3 is 16 amino acids. The V gene lost 6 bases and the J gene lost 7 bases, with 19 bases spanning the gap.

The chain recombines TRBV27 with TRBJ2-3; 8 bases agree with TRBD1. The CDR3 is made up of 13 amino acids. The germline V gene encodes CDR1 MNHEY and CDR2 SMNVEV (reference sequence). V was pared by 8 bases and J by 2 bases, with 3 bases of the junction left unmatched. The CDR3 DNA is TGTGCCAGCCGGGACAGGACCACAGATACGCAGTATTTT. Amino acids: CASRDRTTDTQYF.

This clone was seen just once. V usage is TRBV10-1 and J usage is TRBJ2-1, with 9 positions matching TRBD2. The germline V gene encodes CDR1 WNHNN and CDR2 SYGVQD (reference sequence). The CDR3 sequence is 16 residues long. V shed 1 base, J shed 6 bases, and the junction held 7 bases outside the gene matches. CDR3 amino acids: CASSEYRGGAINEQFF. CDR3 coding DNA: TGCGCCAGCAGTGAGTATCGCGGGGGGGCCATCAATGAGCAGTTCTTC.

This clone has only a few counts. The chain has TRBV27 and TRBJ2-2, with 7 nucleotides matching TRBD2. V lost 5 bases to trimming and J lost 5 bases; unmatched junction nucleotides: 2. Germline V lookup: CDR1 MNHEY, CDR2 SMNVEV (reference sequence). The CDR3 is 13 amino acids. CDR3 DNA: TGTGCCAGCAGTGCCGGGAGGACCGGGGAGCTGTTTTTT. Translation: CASSAGRTGELFF.

This chain connects TRBV19 to TRBJ1-2; D gene ambiguous. The CDR3 has 11 amino acids. CDR1 and CDR2 from the germline V gene are LNHDA and SQIVND (reference sequence). With 7 bases removed from V and 4 bases from J, the gap between germline ends came to 7 bases. The CDR3 sequence: CASKEVYGYTF. The CDR3 DNA follows: TGTGCCAGTAAGGAGGTCTATGGCTACACCTTC.

The chain joins TRBV6-5 to TRBJ2-7; 11 bases are a match to TRBD1. This CDR3 has 13 residues. Germline trimming cut 5 bases from V and 6 bases from J; bases unmatched to any gene: 3. Germline V CDR1 and CDR2: MNHEY, SVGAGI. The CDR3 is CASSKGQGVEQYV. CDR3 in DNA: TGTGCCAGCAGTAAGGGACAGGGGGTCGAGCAGTACGTC.

V usage is TRBV19 and J usage is TRBJ1-2; tentatively, D is TRBD1 (6 bases). The CDR3 is 15 residues long. Per germline, CDR1 LNHDA and CDR2 SQIVND (reference sequence). V lost 7 bases to trimming and J lost 0 bases, with 15 bases between them. This CDR3 is CASTIGQPSNYGYTF. The CDR3 DNA reads as TGTGCCAGTACGATTGGACAGCCTTCTAACTATGGCTACACCTTC. The entire variable domain, with the rest obtained from reference TRBV19 and TRBJ1-2, is as follows: DGGITQSPKYLFRKEGQNVTLSCEQNLNHDAMYWYRQDPGQGLRLIYYSQIVNDFQKGDIAEGYSVSREKKESFPLTVTSAQKNPTAFYLCASTIGQPSNYGYTFGSGTRLTVV.

The chain employs TRBV7-9 and TRBJ2-5; the match to TRBD1 covers 7 bases. The CDR3 length is 14 residues. V lost 11 bases to trimming and J lost 5 bases; unmatched junction nucleotides: 14. Germline-derived CDR1 and CDR2 are SEHNR and FQNEAQ (reference sequence). The CDR3 spells CASLRGGGGETQYF. The CDR3 DNA follows: TGTGCCTCCCTAAGAGGGGGCGGCGGGGAGACCCAGTACTTC.

The gene calls are TRBV9 and TRBJ1-1, with D maybe TRBD1 (6 bases). Germline loops: CDR1 SGDLS, CDR2 YYNGEE. Between the trimmed V and J ends, which lost 0 bases and 4 bases, there was a span of 16 bases. The length of the CDR3 is 16 residues. CDR3 coding DNA: TGTGCCAGCAGCGTAGGGGCCGAGGGGGTTGGCACTGAAGCTTTCTTT. Its translation: CASSVGAEGVGTEAFF.

The chain is built from TRBV11-2 and TRBJ1-1; no clear D gene. V shed 2 bases and J shed 5 bases, with 15 bases lying between them. The CDR3 has 15 residues. Germline CDR1 SGHAT, CDR2 FQNNGV. CDR3 protein: CASSLIVWEETEAFF. The CDR3 nucleotides are TGTGCCAGCAGCTTAATTGTATGGGAGGAGACTGAAGCTTTCTTT.

The rearrangement links TRBV19 to TRBJ2-2; 9 positions match TRBD2. Germline V lookup: CDR1 LNHDA, CDR2 SQIVND (reference sequence). This CDR3 is 15 amino acids long. V lost 3 bases and J lost 6; bases outside the gene matches: 5. The CDR3 sequence is CASSIGGGAPGELFF. CDR3 coding DNA: TGTGCCAGTAGTATCGGCGGGGGGGCGCCCGGGGAGCTGTTTTTT.

The V gene is TRBV9, the J gene TRBJ1-4; 9 nucleotides agree with TRBD1. Germline-derived CDR1 and CDR2 are SGDLS and YYNGEE. Trimming took 1 base from V and 10 from J; bases not matched to a gene: 8. CDR3 size: 15 residues. The CDR3, as DNA: TGTGCCAGCAGCGTAACAGGGGGCAATTCGGGAAAACTGTTTTTT. Translated, it gives CASSVTGGNSGKLFF.

The CDR3 bases are TGCGCCAGCAGCTTGACTTTGACAGGGTCAAGGGACACTGAAGCTTTCTTT. As protein: CASSLTLTGSRDTEAFF. The chain is built from TRBV5-1 and TRBJ1-1, with 7 nucleotides matching TRBD1. There are 17 residues in the CDR3. V lost 1 base, J lost 3 bases, and 12 bases stayed unmatched. CDR1 SGHRS and CDR2 YFSETQ come from the germline V gene.

This chain connects TRBV11-2 to TRBJ2-1; D perhaps matches TRBD2 (6 bases). The CDR3 has 16 residues. The V gene lost 1 base and the J gene lost 3 bases, with 13 bases spanning the gap. Germline V gene sequence: CDR1 SGHAT, CDR2 FQNNGV. The CDR3 sequence: CASSLGRGTLYNEQFF. The CDR3 nucleotides read TGTGCCAGCAGCTTAGGGCGAGGGACTCTCTACAATGAGCAGTTCTTC.

This clone has just a few counts. Different DNA sequences within this sample yield the same CDR3. J is TRBJ1-1 and V is TRBV27, with D tentatively TRBD1 (5 bases). The germline V gene encodes CDR1 MNHEY and CDR2 SMNVEV (reference sequence). The CDR3 runs 13 residues. The germline V and J ends were trimmed by 3 bases and 1 base, with 6 bases remaining between them. CDR3: CASSFQGNTEAFF. CDR3 coding DNA: TGTGCCAGCAGTTTCCAGGGGAACACTGAAGCTTTCTTT.

Only a few counts were recorded for this clone. V usage is TRBV20-1 and J usage is TRBJ1-2; no definite D call. CDR1 and CDR2 (germline): DFQATT, SNEGSKA (reference sequence). There are 14 residues in the CDR3. Trimming took off 3 bases at V and 1 base at J, with 12 bases between the two ends. Here the CDR3 reads CSASSREDNYGYTF. CDR3 in DNA: TGCAGTGCTAGTAGCAGAGAGGATAACTATGGCTACACCTTC.

The chain uses TRBV13 and TRBJ1-1; a possible D gene is TRBD1 (6 bases). The CDR3 extends over 17 amino acids. CDR1 and CDR2 (germline): PRHDT, FYEKMQ (reference sequence). The V and J ends lost 0 bases and 0 bases respectively, with 14 bases between them. This CDR3 is CASSLGLGGLMNTEAFF. The CDR3, as DNA: TGTGCCAGCAGCTTAGGACTCGGGGGGCTCATGAACACTGAAGCTTTCTTT.

J is TRBJ1-2 and V is TRBV14, with a weak D call TRBD1 (5 bases). CDR1 SGHDN and CDR2 FVKESK come from the germline V gene. The length of the CDR3 is 15 residues. V was clipped by 4 bases and J by 6 bases, with 18 bases between them. The CDR3 coding sequence is TGTGCCAGCAGCCCTTACGGGCAGGGTTTTGATGGCTACACCTTC. Amino acid sequence: CASSPYGQGFDGYTF.

V is TRBV27 and J is TRBJ1-3, with D perhaps matching TRBD1 (6 bases). With 5 bases removed from V and 0 bases from J, the gap between germline ends came to 8 bases. CDR1 is MNHEY and CDR2 is SMNVEV in the germline V gene (reference sequence). CDR3 length: 14 residues. The CDR3 DNA reads as TGTGCCAGCAGTCAGACAGGCTCTGGAAACACCATATATTTT. Its protein product is CASSQTGSGNTIYF.

The chain recombines TRBV29-1 with TRBJ1-2; 8 bases are a match to TRBD1. Germline lookup yields CDR1 SQVTM and CDR2 ANQGSEA. The CDR3 spans 12 residues. With 7 bases clipped from V and 0 bases from J, the junction kept 1 base outside the gene matches. CDR3 protein: CSGGQANYGYTF. The CDR3, as DNA: TGCAGCGGGGGACAGGCTAACTATGGCTACACCTTC.

This chain joins TRBV19 and TRBJ1-4; D may be TRBD1 (5 bases). Germline lookup yields CDR1 LNHDA and CDR2 SQIVND (reference sequence). The CDR3 spans 13 residues. Trimming removed 5 bases from V and 8 bases from J, with 12 bases in between. For the CDR3, the DNA is TGTGCCAGTAGTGCGCAGGGTAGCGAAAAACTGTTTTTT. It yields the protein CASSAQGSEKLFF.

The V and J genes are TRBV11-3 and TRBJ2-2; TRBD1 agrees at 9 bases. CDR3 length: 20 residues. Germline lookup yields CDR1 SGHNT and CDR2 YENEEA. V lost 0 bases and J lost 4; bases outside the gene matches: 15. CDR3 nucleotides: TGTGCCAGCAGCTTAGACGCTTGGGACAGGGCACCAGATCGCACCGGGGAGCTGTTTTTT. Translation gives CASSLDAWDRAPDRTGELFF.

This clone has just one count. The chain's CDR3 is CASSLEGHGNQPQHF. CDR3 nucleotide sequence: TGTGCCAGCAGCTTGGAGGGACACGGCAATCAGCCCCAGCATTTT. The V and J genes are TRBV5-8 and TRBJ1-5, with D perhaps matching TRBD1 (6 bases). This CDR3 contains 15 residues. CDR1 and CDR2 from the germline V gene are SGHTS and YDEGEE. Deletions cut 0 bases from V and 2 bases from J, with 9 bases between.